This TCR beta chain comes out of a study of T-cell reconstitution after alpha-beta-depleted transplantation in children (dated by TCRdb to 2016 to 2017). Concerning the study at large: Using TCR repertoire profiling, the study followed T-cell immune reconstitution in a quantitative way in children after TCRalphabeta/CD19-depleted allogeneic hematopoietic cell transplantation. What the research found in general, with its limitations: In some patients, the high TCRbeta diversity seen at day 60 was put down to recipient T cells and intrathymic progenitors that had survived conditioning. Apparently early alphabetaT-cell count recovery about two months after transplant reportedly relied on only several hundred rapidly expanded clones derived from non-depleted graft cells. The frequencies of hyperexpanded clones fell over the following months, and after one year, T-cell counts and TCRbeta diversity were mostly attributed to newly produced T cells.

This clonotype was observed a few times. Its antigen target is currently unknown. No per-base quality is available; no much larger clone lies one base away. Explained via the paper, the treatment or condition label denotes: allogeneic hematopoietic cell transplantation with graft depleted of TCRalphabeta T cells and CD19 B cells. Transplant recipients were children who received TCRalphabeta/CD19-depleted allogeneic hematopoietic cell grafts. The CDR3 spans 16 residues, from the cysteine through the phenylalanine. Just the 48-base CDR3 DNA is kept, in frame starting at base 1. The V and J ends are trimmed by 2 bases and 0 bases, leaving 10 bases between them. The germline V gene encodes CDR1 SEHNR and CDR2 FQNEAQ (reference sequence). Preparation of the library involved PCR. Sequencing was performed on an Illumina HiSeq 2500. TCR library preparation used molecular barcoding, with unique molecular identifiers applied to normalize quantification of the TCRbeta repertoire. TCRdb trimmed the raw reads at Q25, called clones with MiXCR and kept productive beta chains. All rows with the same CDR3 protein become a single entry with the most common DNA and genes. The sample records 450,000 to 550,000 distinct CDR3 sequences, roughly 11% of which are singletons. About 15% of the sample goes to the ten largest clones.

Source: PBMCs, mostly from graft donor cells, taken 180 days after TCRalphabeta/CD19-depleted stem cell transplant. This TCR derives from a female patient aged 2-9 years who had a stem cell transplant for aplastic anemia, so the T cells may come from the graft donor. The rearrangement joined TRBV7-9 to TRBJ2-2; no D gene can be assigned with confidence. The bases are TGTGCCAGCAGCTTACCGACCCCCGCGAACACCGGGGAGCTGTTTTTT. The translation is CASSLPTPANTGELFF.